Shown below are 22 T cell receptor beta chains from a single sample sequenced in a study of T cell repertoires in cytomegalovirus infection. TCRdb ran MiXCR on the reads and lists one entry per CDR3 protein. The sample has fewer than 550,000 distinct CDR3 sequences; 10% to 12% are singletons. The sequencing sample was made of PBMCs. These TCRs come from a human donor in good health (CMV status not recorded). Some clones in this sample may be carry-over from other donors' samples.

This clonotype has only a few counts. The CDR3 sequence: CASRRLAGGHSYEQYF. In DNA, the CDR3 is TGTGCCAGCAGAAGACTAGCGGGGGGACACTCCTACGAGCAGTACTTC. V gene TRBV27 combines with J gene TRBJ2-7; TRBD2 matches 13 bases. The trim removed 6 bases at V and 0 bases at J, leaving 5 bases unmatched. The CDR3 contains 16 residues. Per the germline V gene, CDR1 is MNHEY and CDR2 is SMNVEV (reference sequence).

This clonotype occurred a few times. The CDR3 DNA reads as TGTGCCAGCAGCCAAGCTAGAGCCCGCACCGGGGAGCTGTTTTTT. Residues: CASSQARARTGELFF. The chain has TRBV14 and TRBJ2-2, with D unresolved. Germline CDR1 is SGHDN and CDR2 is FVKESK. The CDR3 contains 15 residues. V lost 1 base and J 4 bases, leaving 10 bases between the germline ends.

The chain joins TRBV12-5 to TRBJ1-2, with a possible D match to TRBD1 (6 bases). Trimming left V 7 bases short and J 2 bases short, with 14 bases between. The CDR3 has 14 residues. The germline gives CDR1 LGHNT, CDR2 FRNRAP. The CDR3 DNA is TGTGCTAGTGCTCAGGGGTGGCCGAACTATGGCTACACCTTC. Its translation is CASAQGWPNYGYTF.

This clonotype was picked up a small number of times. The chain carries TRBV12-3 or TRBV12-4 and TRBJ1-1; no firm D call. V was trimmed by 6 bases and J by 11 bases, leaving 16 bases between them. This CDR3 has 12 residues. CDR3 DNA: TGTGCCAGCAGCCTTGGGGTACTTGGGGCTTTCTTT. This codes for CASSLGVLGAFF.

This clonotype appeared many times. The chain carries TRBV7-9 and TRBJ1-1; D is unresolved. The CDR3 extends over 16 amino acids. From germline, CDR1 is SEHNR and CDR2 FQNEAQ (reference sequence). V was cut by 7 bases and J by 1 base, with 19 bases left in between. CDR3: CASNLRAKAANTEAFF. In DNA, the CDR3 is TGTGCCAGCAACCTTAGAGCGAAGGCAGCGAACACTGAAGCTTTCTTT.

The sample holds many counts of this clonotype. The gene calls are TRBV27 and TRBJ1-6; D is undetermined. Germline CDR1 reads MNHEY; CDR2 reads SMNVEV (reference sequence). The CDR3 contains 12 residues. Trimming cost V 2 bases and J 8 bases, with 4 bases left between them. CDR3 loop: CASSLRDSPLHF. CDR3 nucleotide sequence: TGTGCCAGCAGTTTAAGAGATTCACCCCTCCACTTT.

A few counts support this clonotype. The V gene is TRBV20-1, the J gene TRBJ2-1; 9 bases match TRBD2. The CDR3 is made up of 14 amino acids. Germline CDR1 DFQATT, CDR2 SNEGSKA (reference sequence). J gave up 8 bases and V 3 bases, and 8 bases lay outside the gene matches. CDR3 in amino acids: CSARRRGGTHEQFF. The CDR3 DNA is TGCAGTGCTAGGAGGCGGGGGGGCACCCATGAGCAGTTCTTC.

Only a few counts were recorded for this clonotype. The genes are TRBV6-6 and TRBJ2-2; 7 nucleotides align to TRBD1. The junction had 5 bases not matched to a gene; V was cut back by 10 bases and J by 9 bases. Germline V gene data show CDR1 as MNHNY and CDR2 as SVGAGI (reference sequence). CDR3 length equals 11 residues. The CDR3 region is CAIQGNRELFF. CDR3 DNA: TGTGCCATACAGGGGAACCGGGAGCTGTTTTTT.

This clonotype was found many times. The chain employs TRBV29-1 and TRBJ2-1; 14 nucleotides align to TRBD2. Trimming took 2 bases from V and 1 from J; bases not matched to a gene: 10. The CDR3 length is 19 residues. Germline CDR1 is SQVTM and CDR2 is ANQGSEA. The CDR3 here is CSVEPRTSGRFLSYNEQFF. As DNA, the CDR3 is TGCAGCGTTGAACCCCGGACTAGCGGGAGGTTCCTATCCTACAATGAGCAGTTCTTC.

The CDR3 protein is CASSLDGLEQYF. CDR3 coding DNA: TGTGCCAGCAGTTTAGATGGGTTGGAGCAGTACTTC. The rearrangement uses TRBV12-3 or TRBV12-4 and TRBJ2-7; D is unclear. V was trimmed by 1 base and J by 7 bases, leaving 8 bases between them. This CDR3 spans 12 amino acids.

This clonotype came up many times. This sequence joins TRBV10-3 and TRBJ2-7; TRBD1 might be the D (5 bases). CDR1 and CDR2 (germline): ENHRY, SYGVKD. Trimming left V 6 bases short and J 1 base short, with 10 bases between. This CDR3 is 13 amino acids long. The DNA for the CDR3 is TGTGCCATCAGGTCACAGGAGTCCTACGAGCAGTACTTC. Its protein product is CAIRSQESYEQYF.

The CDR3 DNA follows: TGCAGCCACCGGTCTACCGGGACAGGGGTTGATGGCTACACCTTC. This sequence encodes CSHRSTGTGVDGYTF. The chain joins TRBV20-1 to TRBJ1-2, with TRBD1 matching over 10 bases. Germline CDR1 DFQATT, CDR2 SNEGSKA (reference sequence). The CDR3 contains 15 residues.

This clonotype was recorded a few times. The V gene is TRBV4-1, the J gene TRBJ1-4, with D possibly matching TRBD1 (6 bases). CDR3 length: 15 amino acids. CDR1 is MGHRA, CDR2 YSYEKL, per germline. The V end lost 3 bases, the J end lost 6 bases, and 14 bases lay between the germline ends. The CDR3 spells CASSQGSGGDEKLFF. CDR3 bases: TGCGCCAGCAGCCAGGGGAGTGGGGGCGATGAAAAACTGTTTTTT.

This chain joins TRBV5-1 and TRBJ2-5; D ambiguous. This CDR3 has 14 residues. The germline V gene encodes CDR1 SGHRS and CDR2 YFSETQ. The V end was cut by 0 bases, the J end by 4 bases, with 10 bases between. The CDR3 DNA reads as TGCGCCAGCAGCTTGGCCCCAGCCACAGAGACCCAGTACTTC. It encodes CASSLAPATETQYF.

This clonotype was detected ten times or more. This chain joins TRBV7-6 and TRBJ2-1; TRBD1 agrees at 9 bases. In germline, CDR1 is SGHVS, CDR2 FNYEAQ. The V gene end was trimmed by 6 bases and the J gene end by 6 bases; junction bases not matched to a gene: 9. CDR3 length: 15 residues. CDR3 DNA: TGTGCCAGCAGTATCGGACAGGGGCTCTCCAATGAGCAGTTCTTC. Encoded protein: CASSIGQGLSNEQFF. Filled out from reference TRBV7-6 and TRBJ2-1, the complete variable domain reads GAGVSQSPRYKVTKRGQDVALRCDPISGHVSLYWYRQALGQGPEFLTYFNYEAQQDKSGLPNDRFSAERPEGSISTLTIQRTEQRDSAMYRCASSIGQGLSNEQFFGPGTRLTVL.

This clonotype was counted ten times or more. The CDR3 is CASSRGQGAFGELFF. CDR3 sequence (DNA): TGTGCCAGCAGTCGGGGACAGGGGGCGTTCGGGGAGCTGTTTTTT. The chain employs TRBV6-1 and TRBJ2-2; 12 bases are a match to TRBD1. Germline assignment: CDR1 MNHNS and CDR2 SASEGT. J was trimmed by 7 bases and V by 5 bases; bases with no gene match: 5. The CDR3 extends over 15 amino acids.

This clonotype has just a few counts. The V and J genes are TRBV2 and TRBJ1-2; D is ambiguous. Per the germline V gene, CDR1 is SNHLY and CDR2 is FYNNEI. V lost 2 bases and J lost 9, with 19 bases in between. This CDR3 contains 15 residues. The CDR3 region has the DNA TGTGCCAGCAGTGAATCATCTGCTGGACGGGGTAGCTACACCTTC. It is translated as CASSESSAGRGSYTF.

There are many counts of this clonotype. The chain employs TRBV11-2 and TRBJ2-2, with TRBD2 matching over 8 bases. CDR3 length: 16 residues. Germline-derived CDR1 and CDR2 are SGHAT and FQNNGV. Unmatched junction bases numbered 8, after V lost 3 bases and J lost 5 bases. The CDR3 bases are TGTGCCAGCAGCTTGCTGGCGGGGGGCAGTACCGGGGAGCTGTTTTTT. It is translated as CASSLLAGGSTGELFF.

This clonotype was counted many times. The J gene is TRBJ1-1, the V gene TRBV10-3, with 8 nucleotides matching TRBD1. Germline V gene lookup returns CDR1 ENHRY and CDR2 SYGVKD. There are 14 residues in the CDR3. J gave up 2 bases and V 5 bases, and 4 bases lay outside the gene matches. CDR3 region: CAISLGQENTEAFF. DNA of the CDR3: TGTGCCATCAGTCTGGGACAGGAAAACACTGAAGCTTTCTTT.

The rearrangement links TRBV28 to TRBJ1-2; D is uncertain. The CDR3 extends over 13 amino acids. V dropped 5 bases and J dropped 3 bases, with 10 bases sitting between them. CDR1 and CDR2 (germline): MDHEN, SYDVKM. The CDR3 DNA reads TGTGCCAGCAGTCACCGGGTGGACTATGGCTACACCTTC. It specifies CASSHRVDYGYTF.

This clonotype was counted a few times. The chain recombines TRBV5-1 with TRBJ1-1; 7 nucleotides agree with TRBD1. This CDR3 spans 15 amino acids. Germline trimming cut 4 bases from V and 3 bases from J; bases unmatched to any gene: 9. CDR1 is SGHRS, CDR2 YFSETQ, per germline. Here the CDR3 DNA reads TGCGCCAGCAGCCGGGGGACAGCAGAGGACACTGAAGCTTTCTTT. This sequence encodes CASSRGTAEDTEAFF.

The chain has TRBV6-5 and TRBJ1-1; possible D gene TRBD1, 6 bases. The CDR3 consists of 13 residues. Germline V gene data show CDR1 as MNHEY and CDR2 as SVGAGI. V was clipped by 6 bases and J by 7 bases, with 15 bases between them. The CDR3 bases are TGTGCCAGCAGCCGGGGGGCCCCCAGTGAAGCTTTCTTT. Translated: CASSRGAPSEAFF.